This is a list of T cell receptor beta chains from one sample in a study of blood T cells in healthy people across ages. MiXCR, run by TCRdb on the 5' RACE reads, gives a single entry per CDR3 protein. The sample has around 790,000 distinct CDR3 sequences, more than 40% seen once; the top ten hold roughly 19%. Input material: blood. Receptors originate from a man aged 55 to 69 in good health. CDR3s include the opening cysteine and the closing phenylalanine or tryptophan. The order of the fields is clone size, D gene, J gene, V gene, CDR3 protein, CDR3 DNA. A D gene is named only where the DNA matches it firmly. Not every row has a clone size; where given, it reads once, few, many or a size class.

NA	NA	TRBJ1-6	TRBV7-9	CASEFSYNSPLHF	TGTGCCAGCGAATTCAGTTATAATTCACCCCTCCACTTT
few	NA	TRBJ2-3	TRBV6-2/TRBV6-3	CASSAAKGTDTQYF	TGTGCCAGCAGTGCCGCCAAGGGTACAGATACGCAGTATTTT
NA	TRBD1	TRBJ1-2	TRBV12-5	CASGLYGQGNYGYTF	TGTGCTAGTGGTTTGTACGGACAGGGGAACTATGGCTACACCTTC
NA	TRBD1	TRBJ2-1	TRBV28	CASRRQGDNEQFF	TGTGCCAGCAGGAGACAGGGCGACAATGAGCAGTTCTTC
few	TRBD1	TRBJ1-2	TRBV4-3	CASSQGDSNYGYTF	TGCGCCAGCAGCCAAGGGGACAGCAACTATGGCTACACCTTC
NA	NA	TRBJ2-2	TRBV7-9	CANTSAPFTGELFF	TGTGCCAACACCTCAGCACCGTTCACCGGGGAGCTGTTTTTT
NA	TRBD1	TRBJ1-3	TRBV15	CATKTGTGGVSGNTIYF	TGTGCCACCAAGACCGGGACAGGGGGAGTCTCTGGAAACACCATATATTTT
few	TRBD2	TRBJ2-1	TRBV5-1	CASSSSLAGPGNEQFF	TGCGCCAGCAGCTCCTCACTAGCGGGGCCTGGCAATGAGCAGTTCTTC
once	NA	TRBJ2-1	TRBV6-6	CASTILLGKEQFF	TGTGCCAGCACCATACTACTTGGGAAGGAGCAGTTCTTC
NA	TRBD1	TRBJ2-3	TRBV5-6	CASSLAGTEWDTQYF	TGTGCCAGCAGCTTGGCTGGGACAGAGTGGGATACGCAGTATTTT
many	NA	TRBJ2-7	TRBV27	CASRPSGNSYEQYF	TGTGCCAGCAGGCCCTCAGGGAACTCCTACGAGCAGTACTTC
few	NA	TRBJ1-6	TRBV7-8	CASSTNSPLHF	TGTGCCAGCAGTACTAATTCACCCCTCCACTTT
few	TRBD1	TRBJ1-5	TRBV6-2/TRBV6-3	CASSFGTAQHQHF	TGTGCCAGCAGTTTCGGGACAGCGCAGCACCAGCATTTT
few	TRBD2	TRBJ2-1	TRBV20-1	CSAHRLGGSYNEQFF	TGCAGTGCTCACAGGCTGGGGGGGTCCTACAATGAGCAGTTCTTC
few	NA	TRBJ1-2	TRBV2	CASTLSRGNYGYTF	TGTGCCAGCACTCTGAGCCGGGGGAACTATGGCTACACCTTC
many	TRBD2	TRBJ2-1	TRBV29-1	CSGDLPGGVANEQFF	TGCAGCGGTGACCTGCCGGGGGGGGTCGCCAATGAGCAGTTCTTC
many	NA	TRBJ2-7	TRBV20-1	CSAIDPYEQYF	TGCAGTGCTATAGACCCCTACGAGCAGTACTTC
many	TRBD1	TRBJ2-7	TRBV5-1	CASSLSTGGTYEQYF	TGCGCCAGCAGCTTGTCAACAGGGGGGACCTACGAGCAGTACTTC
NA	NA	TRBJ2-3	TRBV12-3/TRBV12-4	CASTFRLRTDTQYF	TGTGCCAGCACCTTTAGGCTCAGGACAGATACGCAGTATTTT
few	NA	TRBJ2-3	TRBV7-9	CASSFDGKSTDTQYF	TGTGCCAGCAGCTTTGATGGGAAAAGCACAGATACGCAGTATTTT
NA	TRBD1	TRBJ1-5	TRBV9	CASSPTDRGDQPQHF	TGTGCCAGCAGCCCGACGGACAGGGGGGACCAGCCCCAGCATTTT
NA	TRBD1	TRBJ1-5	TRBV7-9	CASSLRQGRGQPQHF	TGTGCCAGCAGCCTGAGACAGGGGAGGGGTCAGCCCCAGCATTTT
few	NA	TRBJ2-1	TRBV5-1	CASSPVKSQLYNEQFF	TGCGCCAGCAGCCCAGTGAAGAGCCAACTTTACAATGAGCAGTTCTTC
NA	TRBD2	TRBJ2-7	TRBV12-3/TRBV12-4	CASSLVLAGAYEQYF	TGTGCCAGCAGTTTAGTACTAGCGGGGGCTTACGAGCAGTACTTC
NA	TRBD2	TRBJ2-5	TRBV7-2	CASSLAGEAETQYF	TGTGCCAGCAGCCTAGCGGGGGAGGCAGAGACCCAGTACTTC
NA	TRBD1	TRBJ1-5	TRBV4-3	CASSHGQGADQPQHF	TGCGCCAGCAGCCACGGACAGGGGGCCGATCAGCCCCAGCATTTT
NA	TRBD1	TRBJ2-1	TRBV19	CASSTGTADNEQFF	TGTGCCAGTAGTACCGGGACAGCCGACAATGAGCAGTTCTTC
NA	NA	TRBJ1-1	TRBV5-1	CASSRVGGTEAFF	TGCGCCAGCTCGCGCGTAGGCGGCACTGAAGCTTTCTTT
few	NA	TRBJ2-3	TRBV5-6	CASSPTGLEDTQYF	TGTGCCAGCAGCCCTACAGGGTTGGAGGATACGCAGTATTTT
NA	NA	TRBJ2-6	TRBV7-2	CASSSIPPPSGANVLTF	TGTGCCAGCAGTTCCATACCGCCTCCCTCTGGGGCCAACGTCCTGACTTTC
few	NA	TRBJ2-4	TRBV7-9	CASSLSGDKNIQYF	TGTGCCAGCAGCTTGTCAGGGGACAAAAACATTCAGTACTTC
few	NA	TRBJ2-7	TRBV3-1	CASSQDLRQGDEQYF	TGTGCCAGCAGCCAAGATCTTAGGCAGGGCGACGAGCAGTACTTC
NA	NA	TRBJ2-7	TRBV7-6	CASSLGQAEYYEQYF	TGTGCCAGCAGCTTAGGACAGGCTGAGTACTACGAGCAGTACTTC
few	TRBD2	TRBJ2-3	TRBV20-1	CSARLAGLTDTQYF	TGCAGTGCTAGATTAGCGGGCCTCACAGATACGCAGTATTTT
NA	NA	TRBJ1-1	TRBV7-9	CASSPRGQGVPEAFF	TGTGCCAGCAGCCCTCGCGGGCAAGGGGTCCCTGAGGCTTTCTTT
NA	TRBD2	TRBJ2-1	TRBV7-2	CASSVTSGGPNEQFF	TGTGCCAGCAGCGTCACTAGCGGGGGGCCTAATGAGCAGTTCTTC
NA	NA	TRBJ2-5	TRBV20-1	CSARWGETQYF	TGCAGTGCTAGATGGGGGGAGACCCAGTACTTC
NA	NA	TRBJ2-5	TRBV2	CASSEALRTQYF	TGTGCCAGCAGTGAAGCGCTTCGGACCCAGTACTTC
NA	TRBD2	TRBJ2-7	TRBV15	CATSRAGGDGEQYF	TGTGCCACCAGCAGAGCTGGGGGGGACGGCGAGCAGTACTTC
NA	TRBD1	TRBJ2-7	TRBV24-1	CAASATGGSYNEQYF	TGTGCCGCCAGTGCGACAGGGGGATCCTACAATGAGCAGTACTTC
NA	TRBD2	TRBJ2-1	TRBV10-3	CAVSESGLAGNEQFF	TGTGCCGTCAGTGAGTCAGGACTAGCTGGCAATGAGCAGTTCTTC
NA	NA	TRBJ2-3	TRBV9	CASSVATLETMIGRKQYF	TGTGCCAGCAGCGTAGCTACTCTGGAGACTATGATCGGTCGCAAGCAGTATTTT
NA	TRBD2	TRBJ2-7	TRBV5-1	CASSPLAGALSYEQYF	TGCGCCAGCAGCCCCCTAGCGGGGGCCCTCTCCTACGAGCAGTACTTC
many	TRBD1	TRBJ2-1	TRBV5-1	CASSFKRQGDYNEQFF	TGCGCCAGCAGCTTCAAAAGACAGGGGGACTACAATGAGCAGTTCTTC